These T cell receptor beta chains were read from a single sample in a study of shared clonotypes between healthy human individuals. The method was immunoSEQ multiplex PCR; TCRdb's version includes in-frame clones alone and lacks a portion of them. The repertoire includes roughly 2,000,000 clones, just over 90% of them detected once, and around 1.7% sits in the top ten. Source material: naive CD8+ T cells from PBMCs. The receptor source for this set is a man younger than 35 in good health. Some clones in this sample may be carry-over from other donors' samples. Each CDR3 is given with its conserved first and last residue. D genes are given only for firm matches. The listing skips clone size in some rows; elsewhere it reads once, few, many or a size class.

clone size: -
D gene: -
J gene: TRBJ1-1
V gene: TRBV9
CDR3 DNA: TGTGCCAGCAGCGTAGGTGGGTCTGAAGCTTTCTTT
CDR3 protein: CASSVGGSEAFF

clone size: once
D gene: TRBD1
J gene: TRBJ2-2
V gene: TRBV7-6
CDR3 DNA: TGTGCCACGGCCGGGACAGAGAACACCGGGGAGCTGTTTTTT
CDR3 protein: CATAGTENTGELFF

clone size: -
D gene: -
J gene: TRBJ2-7
V gene: TRBV7-9
CDR3 DNA: TGTGCCAGCAGCTTAGGGGGGAAGTACGAGCAGTACTTC
CDR3 protein: CASSLGGKYEQYF

clone size: -
D gene: -
J gene: TRBJ2-2
V gene: TRBV5-1
CDR3 DNA: TGCGCCAGCAGCCACGGAGGGCTCCCAAAACCCGGGGAGCTGTTTTTT
CDR3 protein: CASSHGGLPKPGELFF

clone size: -
D gene: -
J gene: TRBJ2-2
V gene: TRBV14
CDR3 DNA: TGTGCCAGCAGCCACGGCCTCCGGGACACCGGGGAGCTGTTTTTT
CDR3 protein: CASSHGLRDTGELFF

clone size: -
D gene: TRBD1
J gene: TRBJ2-5
V gene: TRBV15
CDR3 DNA: TGTGCCACCAGCGGCGGGACAGGGGGCTTTGAGACCCAGTACTTC
CDR3 protein: CATSGGTGGFETQYF

clone size: -
D gene: -
J gene: TRBJ1-5
V gene: TRBV19
CDR3 DNA: TGTGCCAGTAGTATTCGTCACAATCAGCCCCAGCATTTT
CDR3 protein: CASSIRHNQPQHF

clone size: -
D gene: -
J gene: TRBJ1-6
V gene: TRBV5-8
CDR3 DNA: TGTGCCAGCAGCTTGGCAGCCTATAATTCACCCCTCCACTTT
CDR3 protein: CASSLAAYNSPLHF

clone size: -
D gene: -
J gene: TRBJ2-3
V gene: TRBV27
CDR3 DNA: TGTGCCAGCAGTTCCTTGGGGGGGACAGATGCGCAGTATTTT
CDR3 protein: CASSSLGGTDAQYF

clone size: -
D gene: -
J gene: TRBJ1-3
V gene: TRBV9
CDR3 DNA: TGTGCCAGCAGCCCCCGGCCAGGAAACACCATATATTTT
CDR3 protein: CASSPRPGNTIYF

clone size: -
D gene: -
J gene: TRBJ1-2
V gene: TRBV28
CDR3 DNA: TGTGCCAGCAGTTTTATTAGAGGTGCAGGGTCGACTGGCTACACCTTC
CDR3 protein: CASSFIRGAGSTGYTF

clone size: -
D gene: TRBD1
J gene: TRBJ2-2
V gene: TRBV6-6
CDR3 DNA: TGTGCCAGGGTCGAGGTAGGGACAGGGGGGACCGGGGAGCTGTTTTTT
CDR3 protein: CARVEVGTGGTGELFF

clone size: -
D gene: -
J gene: TRBJ1-2
V gene: TRBV29-1
CDR3 DNA: TGCAGCGCCGAGGCGGGACATACCTGGGGCTACACCTTC
CDR3 protein: CSAEAGHTWGYTF

clone size: -
D gene: TRBD2
J gene: TRBJ2-1
V gene: TRBV7-6
CDR3 DNA: TGTGCCAGCAGCTTATTGTTCCCAGCGGGGATCTACAATGAGCAGTTCTTC
CDR3 protein: CASSLLFPAGIYNEQFF

clone size: -
D gene: TRBD2
J gene: TRBJ2-1
V gene: TRBV14
CDR3 DNA: TGTGCCAGCAGTCCACGACTAGCGGGAGGAAATGAGCAGTTCTTC
CDR3 protein: CASSPRLAGGNEQFF

clone size: -
D gene: -
J gene: TRBJ1-5
V gene: TRBV4-1
CDR3 DNA: TGCGCCAGCAGCCAAGATATCAGGGGAAATCAGCCCCAGCATTTT
CDR3 protein: CASSQDIRGNQPQHF

clone size: -
D gene: -
J gene: TRBJ2-1
V gene: TRBV27
CDR3 DNA: TGTGCCAGCACTTTAAGCCCCGGGACTCCCAACAATGAGCAGTTCTTC
CDR3 protein: CASTLSPGTPNNEQFF

clone size: -
D gene: -
J gene: TRBJ1-2
V gene: TRBV9
CDR3 DNA: TGTGCCAGCAGCGTAGCTAGGGAGGGGAGCTATGGCTACACCTTC
CDR3 protein: CASSVAREGSYGYTF

clone size: -
D gene: -
J gene: TRBJ2-7
V gene: TRBV7-8
CDR3 DNA: TGTGCCAGCAGCTCGAGGACAGCCTACGAGCAGTACTTC
CDR3 protein: CASSSRTAYEQYF

clone size: once
D gene: -
J gene: TRBJ2-7
V gene: TRBV7-2
CDR3 DNA: TGTGCCAGCAGAAGAGCCTATTACTACGAGCAGTACTTC
CDR3 protein: CASRRAYYYEQYF